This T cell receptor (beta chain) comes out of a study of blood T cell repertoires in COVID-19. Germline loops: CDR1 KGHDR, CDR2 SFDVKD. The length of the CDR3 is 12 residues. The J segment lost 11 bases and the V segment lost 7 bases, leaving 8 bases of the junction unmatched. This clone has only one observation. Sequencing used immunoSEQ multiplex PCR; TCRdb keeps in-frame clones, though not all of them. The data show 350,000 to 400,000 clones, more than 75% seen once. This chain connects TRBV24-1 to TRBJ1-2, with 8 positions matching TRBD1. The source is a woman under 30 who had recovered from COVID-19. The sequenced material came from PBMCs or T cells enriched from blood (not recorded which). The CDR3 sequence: CATSRGQAEYTF. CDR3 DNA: TGTGCCACCAGCCGGGGACAGGCGGAGTACACCTTC.